The entry below gives a single T cell receptor beta chain sequence along with its context. It has no known antigen specificity. The sample holds no much larger clone one base away, and base qualities are not on file. The time point label on this specimen signifies: cells obtained before transplantation from donor or recipient. CD3+CD4+ and CD3+CD8+ populations were FACS-sorted from unstimulated pre-transplant donor and recipient cells taken from spleen or lymph nodes. These data are taken from a study of graft-versus-host responses after intestinal transplantation (dated by TCRdb to the early 2020s). Study-wide context: The transplants that recipients received were multivisceral, liver-intestinal, or isolated intestinal. Every recipient was given anti-thymocyte globulin induction, followed by roughly 3 years of maintenance tacrolimus and steroids. Of the 20 to 25 intestinal transplant recipients enrolled in the cohort, one of whom was a retransplant, 3 patients without pretransplant specimens were excluded. Donor T cell macrochimerism was defined as a peak of at least 4% donor T cells among recipient peripheral blood mononuclear cells. Alloreactive clones were identified by sequencing pre-transplant mixed lymphocyte reaction products and comparing them with unstimulated pre-transplant donor and recipient T cells. Instead of going to the commercial service, samples from a few later patients were sequenced in-house on an Illumina MiSeq and processed with MiXCR. Bulk TCR-beta CDR3 sequencing was used to track graft-versus-host and host-versus-graft alloreactive T cell clones in the graft, circulation and bone marrow after intestinal transplantation.

The germline V gene (reference sequence) provides CDR1 WNHNN and CDR2 SYGVQD. The CDR3, cysteine through phenylalanine, is 13 amino acids long. This entry keeps only the CDR3 DNA: 39 bases, framed from base 1. Trimming removed 5 bases from V and 3 bases from J; the gene matches leave 3 bases unexplained. The library was made by the immunoSEQ multiplex PCR assay. For most patients, genomic DNA was isolated with the Qiagen DNeasy Blood and Tissue Kit and sent frozen to Adaptive Biotechnologies for TCR sequencing. For most patients, high-throughput TCR-beta CDR3 sequencing of genomic DNA was performed by Adaptive Biotechnologies. For the original study's pipeline: TCR sequencing data for approximately 19 patients were retrieved from Adaptive's ImmunoSEQ software; a few other patients were processed with MiXCR and VDJtools. To correct CD4 versus CD8 sorting errors, sequences present in both subsets at a frequency ratio below 5:1 were removed. CDR3 nucleotide sequences shared between donor and recipient were removed because their origin could not be assigned. To be classed as alloreactive, a clone needed at least 2-fold expansion over unstimulated cells and a minimum CFSE-low frequency of 0.002% (template counts) or 0.001% (read counts). Clones detected in sequenced pre-transplant spleen, lymph node, or MLR CFSE-low populations of the donor or recipient were defined as mappable. Cumulative frequency of alloreactive clones was calculated as a percentage of all sequences weighted by copy number. TCRdb mirrors the immuneACCESS table, restricted to in-frame sequences. Some clones are absent from its copies; in checked studies, under half trace to an unresolved V gene, and the reason for the others is unknown. V and J calls and clone size are given by that table; D and trimming were obtained from the DNA. This sample is represented by some 150,000 clones; about 90% of them were singletons. The biggest ten clones account for approximately 0.2% of the sample.

On the study overall, not on this receptor specifically: GvH clones were detected in recipient bone marrow, and some of these GvH clones were observed earlier in ileal mucosa or blood, consistent with an intestinal mucosal origin. High GvH to HvG T cell clonal ratios were observed in the allografts of patients with donor T cell macrochimerism. Conclusions were limited by the relatively low number and heterogeneity of intestinal transplant patients. Peak levels of circulating GvH clones were associated with declines in HvG clones early after transplant.

The rearranged chain carries TRBV10-1 and TRBJ1-2; TRBD1 fits 7 bases in the junction. This TCR was sampled from a human donor who received an intestinal transplant. The specimen was unstimulated CD4+ T cells sorted from spleen or lymph node cells, collected before intestinal transplant. CDR3 reads: CASSFDRDYGYTF. The DNA sequence reads TGCGCCAGCAGTTTCGACAGGGACTATGGCTACACCTTC.